Listed below are T cell receptor beta chains from one sample, sequenced in a study of cytomegalovirus exposure and HLA in healthy donors. Repertoires were generated with immunoSEQ multiplex PCR, while TCRdb's copy carries only in-frame clones and drops some. The repertoire has roughly 150,000 clones, roughly 85% of them found once; the top ten carry 8.5%. The sequenced sample consisted of PBMCs. All receptors come from a male donor in good health and CMV-seropositive. Each CDR3 is given with its conserved first and last residue. The D gene is left open where the match is weak. Rows may omit the clone size; those that give it use once, few, many or a size class.

j_call clone_size v_call d_call cdr3_nt cdr3_aa
TRBJ2-7 - TRBV18 - TGTGCCAGCTCACACGTGACAGGCGATTACGAGCAGTACTTC CASSHVTGDYEQYF
TRBJ1-2 few TRBV14 - TGTGCCAGCAGCCCATTTTTTCATGGCTACACCTTC CASSPFFHGYTF
TRBJ1-1 - TRBV30 - TGTGCCTGGAGTACGGGGGGTTACACTGAAGCTTTCTTT CAWSTGGYTEAFF
TRBJ1-3 few TRBV5-6 TRBD1 TGTGCCAGCAGCTACAGGACAGGGGCGCAGGGAAACACCATATATTTT CASSYRTGAQGNTIYF
TRBJ1-2 - TRBV7-2 - TGTGCCAGCCAACTAGGGGGTGGCGTGGCAGGGGACCACTATGGCTACACCTTC CASQLGGGVAGDHYGYTF
TRBJ1-6 - TRBV28 TRBD1 TGTGCCAGCAGTTTATGGATCGGGACAGGCAATTCACCCCTCCACTTT CASSLWIGTGNSPLHF
TRBJ2-7 - TRBV5-4 TRBD1 TGTGCCAGCAGCCGAACCGGGACAGAGAGCTCCTACGAGCAGTACTTC CASSRTGTESSYEQYF
TRBJ2-7 - TRBV5-1 - TGCGCCAGCAGCTTGGTAGCTGGAAGCTCCTACGAGCAGTACTTC CASSLVAGSSYEQYF
TRBJ1-6 few TRBV5-1 - TGCGCCAGCCGCTTTATGGGGGCGTTCTTTAATTCACCCCTCCACTTT CASRFMGAFFNSPLHF
TRBJ2-3 - TRBV7-6 TRBD1 TGTGCCAGCAGCCCGGGACAGGGGCTCACAGATACGCAGTATTTT CASSPGQGLTDTQYF
TRBJ1-5 - TRBV19 - TGTGCCAGTAGTATAGATACAGGGCGGCAGCCCCAGCATTTT CASSIDTGRQPQHF
TRBJ2-5 - TRBV7-7 - TGTGCCAGCAGCTTAACGGGGGACTCTCTAGAGACCCAGTACTTC CASSLTGDSLETQYF
TRBJ2-3 - TRBV9 TRBD2 TGTGCCAGCAGCACTAGCGGGGGGGCTGGAGATACGCAGTATTTT CASSTSGGAGDTQYF
TRBJ2-4 - TRBV9 - TGTGCCAGCAGCTTAGACTCCACCTCTGGCAAAAACATTCAGTACTTC CASSLDSTSGKNIQYF
TRBJ2-7 - TRBV29-1 - TGCAGCGTCACGGGATTGAGCTCCTACGAGCAGTACTTC CSVTGLSSYEQYF
TRBJ2-3 - TRBV6-5 - TGTGCCAGCAGTTACACTAGAGACACAGATACGCAGTATTTT CASSYTRDTDTQYF
TRBJ2-3 - TRBV7-2 - TGTGCCAGCAGCTTAGACAGGGTAGCAACAGATACGCAGTATTTT CASSLDRVATDTQYF
TRBJ2-3 - TRBV2 TRBD2 TGTGCCAGCAGCCTCTCTAGCGGGGGCCCAACTAGCACAGATACGCAGTATTTT CASSLSSGGPTSTDTQYF
TRBJ2-1 - TRBV2 - TGTGCCAGCAGTCCGAGGAGGAGCTCCTACAATGAGCAGTTCTTC CASSPRRSSYNEQFF
TRBJ2-1 - TRBV7-2 - TGTGCCAGCAGCTTGGGGGGGCACAATGAGCAGTTCTTC CASSLGGHNEQFF
TRBJ1-5 - TRBV28 TRBD1 TGTGCCAGCAGCTCCCGGGACAGGGGCCTCGGCAATCAGCCCCAGCATTTT CASSSRDRGLGNQPQHF
TRBJ2-5 - TRBV7-8 - TGTGCCAGCAGCTTTAGCCAAGAGACCCAGTACTTC CASSFSQETQYF
TRBJ1-2 - TRBV15 TRBD1 TGTGCCACCAGCAGAGATCAGGGGGCGAGCAGTGGCTACACCTTC CATSRDQGASSGYTF
TRBJ2-7 - TRBV18 - TGTGCCAGCTCACCAAGTCGCTCAACCAACAACCTCTACGAGCAGTACTTC CASSPSRSTNNLYEQYF
TRBJ2-3 - TRBV21-1 - TGTGCCAGCCCACAGGTAAGCACAGATACGCAGTATTTT CASPQVSTDTQYF
TRBJ2-7 - TRBV7-2 - TGTGCCAGCAGCCCGTTAGGGGGGGACAGGCAATACGAGCAGTACTTC CASSPLGGDRQYEQYF
TRBJ2-7 - TRBV28 TRBD2 TGTGCCACCGCGGGAGACTCCTACGAGCAGTACTTC CATAGDSYEQYF
TRBJ2-7 - TRBV18 TRBD2 TGTGCCAGCTCCTCTGGGGCTAGCGGGATCTACGAGCAGTACTTC CASSSGASGIYEQYF
TRBJ2-6 - TRBV7-9 TRBD2 TGTGCCAGCAGCCAAAGCGGGACTGGGGCCAACGTCCTGACTTTC CASSQSGTGANVLTF
TRBJ1-2 - TRBV11-2 TRBD1 TGTGCCAGCAGCCCAATCAGGGGGCTCCGCTACGGCTACACCTTC CASSPIRGLRYGYTF
TRBJ1-5 - TRBV30 - TGTGCCTGGAGTGTTTCCTTTCAGGGGAATCAGCCCCAGCATTTT CAWSVSFQGNQPQHF